Below, 21 T cell receptor beta chains from the same sample are listed, as sequenced in a study of regulatory T cells in long-lasting Graves disease. Sequencing libraries for TCR beta were prepared with iRepertoire HTBI primers and Arm-PCR of CDR3 regions. TCRdb redid the calling of the multiplex PCR reads with MiXCR, one entry per CDR3 protein. The data contain around 500,000 distinct CDR3 sequences, roughly 20% of them singletons. The time point was: persistent/refractory GD, antithyroid drugs over 5 years with positive TRAb. The TCR library used RNA extracted from PBMCs. The sequenced sample was peripheral blood mononuclear cells (PBMCs), obtained when the disease was refractory, from a patient treated with antithyroid drugs. These receptors were taken from a female donor with Graves disease.

This clonotype was picked up many times. This chain joins TRBV7-8 and TRBJ2-7; possible D gene TRBD1, 6 bases. The CDR3 consists of 16 residues. From germline, CDR1 is SGHVS and CDR2 FQNEAQ. Between the trimmed V and J ends, which lost 1 base and 3 bases, there was a span of 16 bases. The CDR3 sequence is CASSLESGQTYYEQYF. The CDR3 bases are TGTGCCAGCAGCTTAGAATCCGGACAGACCTACTACGAGCAGTACTTC.

The chain links TRBV6-2 or TRBV6-3 to TRBJ2-2; D is unresolved. The germline CDR1 and CDR2 sequences are MNHEY and SVGEGT. Trimming stripped 6 bases from V and 1 base from J, with 27 bases between. The CDR3 consists of 20 residues. CDR3: CASSTIRTVNTKWNTGELFF. The CDR3 DNA follows: TGTGCCAGCAGCACCATTCGAACGGTGAACACGAAATGGAACACCGGGGAGCTGTTTTTT.

The genes are TRBV19 and TRBJ1-3; D not certain. The CDR3 has 15 amino acids. In germline, CDR1 is LNHDA, CDR2 SQIVND (reference sequence). The ends were cut back, 4 bases at V and 0 bases at J, with 10 bases in the middle. CDR3 sequence reads: CASSTRRPSGNTIYF. The CDR3 DNA sequence: TGTGCCAGTAGTACCCGACGGCCCTCTGGAAACACCATATATTTT.

This clonotype was detected only a few times. The chain carries TRBV24-1 and TRBJ1-2, with TRBD1 matching over 7 bases. The CDR3 runs 14 residues. The J segment lost 6 bases and the V segment lost 3 bases, leaving 6 bases of the junction unmatched. In germline, CDR1 is KGHDR, CDR2 SFDVKD. The CDR3 protein is CATSDLDRDHGYTF. Written as DNA, the CDR3 is TGTGCCACCAGTGATCTCGACAGGGACCATGGCTACACCTTC.

Ten or more counts support this clonotype. This chain connects TRBV28 to TRBJ1-5; D unresolved. V lost 6 bases and J lost 6, with 9 bases in between. Germline V gene lookup returns CDR1 MDHEN and CDR2 SYDVKM. The CDR3 has 12 residues. CDR3 sequence: CASSEWGQPQHF. The CDR3, as DNA: TGTGCCAGCAGCGAGTGGGGTCAGCCCCAGCATTTT.

This clonotype showed up many times. The rearrangement uses TRBV28 and TRBJ1-5; a possible D gene is TRBD1 (6 bases). Germline loops: CDR1 MDHEN, CDR2 SYDVKM. The germline V and J ends were trimmed by 6 bases and 5 bases, with 17 bases remaining between them. The CDR3 loop spans 15 amino acids. The CDR3 coding sequence is TGTGCCAGCAGCCCGGGACACCGTAATTATCAGCCCCAGCATTTT. Its protein product is CASSPGHRNYQPQHF.

At least ten counts were recorded for this clonotype. The chain is built from TRBV6-1 and TRBJ1-2; no reliable D call. Trimming left V 4 bases short and J 4 bases short, with 10 bases between. Germline CDR1 and CDR2: MNHNS and SASEGT. This CDR3 contains 13 residues. CDR3 region: CASSARRAYGYTF. The DNA for the CDR3 is TGTGCCAGCAGTGCCCGAAGGGCCTATGGCTACACCTTC.

The chain couples TRBV2 to TRBJ1-5; D remains unclear. The CDR3 has 13 residues. CDR1 SNHLY and CDR2 FYNNEI come from the germline V gene. Trimming cost V 4 bases and J 1 base, with 5 bases left between them. The CDR3 coding sequence is TGTGCCAGCAGTGTGCAGAGCAATCAGCCCCAGCATTTT. As protein: CASSVQSNQPQHF.

This clonotype was counted at least ten times. The chain uses TRBV19 and TRBJ1-4; TRBD1 is a possible D gene (5 bases). This CDR3 spans 13 amino acids. Germline CDR1 reads LNHDA; CDR2 reads SQIVND (reference sequence). Trimming took off 9 bases at V and 10 bases at J, with 18 bases between the two ends. In nucleotides, the CDR3 is TGTGCCAGCTCCCGGACGAGGGGTGTAAAACTGTTTTTT. It encodes CASSRTRGVKLFF.

This clonotype was seen many times. V is TRBV19 and J is TRBJ2-2; D unclear. This CDR3 contains 14 residues. The V end was cut by 9 bases, the J end by 2 bases, with 13 bases between. The germline V gene has CDR1 LNHDA and CDR2 SQIVND (reference sequence). Here the CDR3 DNA reads TGTGCCAGCAGCTCCGGGCTAAACACCGGGGAGCTGTTTTTT. Residues: CASSSGLNTGELFF.

The chain's CDR3 is CASSLGTGRSHTF. For the CDR3, the DNA is TGTGCCAGCAGTCTCGGGACAGGACGTAGCCACACCTTC. V and J are TRBV28 and TRBJ1-2; 8 positions agree with TRBD1. V shed 5 bases, J shed 12 bases, and the junction held 11 bases outside the gene matches. This CDR3 has 13 amino acids. CDR1 is MDHEN, CDR2 SYDVKM, per germline.

The chain carries TRBV11-2 and TRBJ2-1; no reliable D call. Germline V gene sequence: CDR1 SGHAT, CDR2 FQNNGV. The CDR3 has 13 residues. V was shortened by 3 bases and J by 9 bases, with 12 bases between the two germline ends. In nucleotides, the CDR3 is TGTGCCAGCAGCTTTGCCGAATTGGGTGAGCAGTTCTTC. It yields the protein CASSFAELGEQFF.

In the case of this clonotype: A read error is the likely source, as a far larger clone sits one nucleotide away. The chain joins TRBV12-3 or TRBV12-4 to TRBJ1-1; possibly TRBD1 for D (5 bases). The CDR3 is 13 residues long. CDR3 loop: CAGSLQVNTEAFF. Here the CDR3 DNA reads TGTGCCGGCAGTTTACAGGTGAACACTGAAGCTTTCTTT.

This clonotype has more than one count but fewer than ten. The chain is built from TRBV6-1 and TRBJ2-1; D may be TRBD1 or TRBD2 (5 bases each). This CDR3 spans 15 amino acids. The V gene lost 3 bases and the J gene lost 4 bases, with 13 bases spanning the gap. In germline, CDR1 is MNHNS, CDR2 SASEGT. CDR3 sequence: CASSDPRGQYNEQFF. The CDR3 bases are TGTGCCAGCAGTGACCCCCGGGGCCAGTACAATGAGCAGTTCTTC.

This clonotype came up many times. The V gene is TRBV28, the J gene TRBJ2-4; TRBD2 might be the D (5 bases). Germline CDR1 reads MDHEN; CDR2 reads SYDVKM. V gave up 3 bases and J gave up 7 bases, with 10 bases separating them. There are 13 residues in the CDR3. The CDR3 loop is CASSLRGNNIQYF. The CDR3, as DNA: TGTGCCAGCAGTTTGCGAGGGAACAACATTCAGTACTTC.

Ten or more counts support this clonotype. The gene calls are TRBV28 and TRBJ2-4, with 8 bases lining up with TRBD1. Germline CDR1 is MDHEN and CDR2 is SYDVKM. V lost 3 bases to trimming and J lost 3 bases; unmatched junction nucleotides: 13. The length of the CDR3 is 18 residues. The CDR3 coding sequence is TGTGCCAGCAGTTTGACGCCGACAGGGGAGTTTGGCAAAAACATTCAGTACTTC. It encodes CASSLTPTGEFGKNIQYF.

This clonotype was detected a few times. The chain employs TRBV29-1 and TRBJ2-7, with TRBD1 matching over 8 bases. The CDR3 sequence is 16 residues long. Unmatched junction bases numbered 8, after V lost 0 bases and J lost 1 base. Germline CDR1 reads SQVTM; CDR2 reads ANQGSEA. DNA of the CDR3: TGCAGCGTTGAAGAAATTGCCGGGACAGGATCCTACGAGCAGTACTTC. Protein product: CSVEEIAGTGSYEQYF.

The rearrangement uses TRBV27 and TRBJ2-2; no firm D call. V lost 7 bases and J lost 6, with 15 bases in between. The CDR3 has 14 amino acids. The germline CDR1 and CDR2 sequences are MNHEY and SMNVEV (reference sequence). CDR3 DNA sequence: TGTGCCAGCAAAACAGAACCGCTTGCCGGGGAGCTGTTTTTT. Translated: CASKTEPLAGELFF.

This CDR3 is CSIGGSTEAFF. CDR3 DNA sequence: TGCAGTATAGGGGGTAGCACTGAAGCTTTCTTT. J is TRBJ1-1 and V is TRBV20-1, with D perhaps TRBD1 (6 bases). Germline V gives CDR1 DFQATT, CDR2 SNEGSKA (reference sequence). Trimming stripped 8 bases from V and 4 bases from J, with 11 bases between. This CDR3 spans 11 amino acids.

Details on this clonotype: This may stem from a read error, because a much larger clone lies one nucleotide away. The CDR3 coding sequence is TGTGCCAGCAGACAGGCGCAGTTCTATGACTACACCTTC. Translation: CASRQAQFYDYTF. This chain uses TRBV6-2 or TRBV6-3 with TRBJ1-2, with a possible D match to TRBD1 (5 bases). This CDR3 region has 13 residues. Per germline, CDR1 MNHEY and CDR2 SVGEGT.

Only a few counts were recorded for this clonotype. V and J are TRBV4-2 and TRBJ1-1, with D maybe TRBD1 (6 bases). CDR1 and CDR2 (germline): LGHNA, YNFKEQ. The CDR3 has 15 residues. The germline V and J ends were trimmed by 0 bases and 8 bases, with 16 bases remaining between them. DNA of the CDR3: TGTGCCAGCAGCCAAGAAGGGGGTCGGGGGGGAGAAGCTTTCTTT. The encoded protein is CASSQEGGRGGEAFF.